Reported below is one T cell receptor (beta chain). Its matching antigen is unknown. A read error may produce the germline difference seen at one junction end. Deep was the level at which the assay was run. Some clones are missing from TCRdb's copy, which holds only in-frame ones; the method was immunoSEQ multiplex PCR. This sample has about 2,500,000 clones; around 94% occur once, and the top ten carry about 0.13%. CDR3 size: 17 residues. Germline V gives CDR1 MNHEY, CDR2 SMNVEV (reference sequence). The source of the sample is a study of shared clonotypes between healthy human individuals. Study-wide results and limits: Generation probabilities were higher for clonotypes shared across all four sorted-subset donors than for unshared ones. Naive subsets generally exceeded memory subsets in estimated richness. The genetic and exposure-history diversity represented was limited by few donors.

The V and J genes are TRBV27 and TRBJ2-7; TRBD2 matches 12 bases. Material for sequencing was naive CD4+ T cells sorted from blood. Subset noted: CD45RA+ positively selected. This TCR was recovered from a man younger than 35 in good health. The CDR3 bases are TGTGCCAGCAGTCCCTACCAGACTAGCGGGAGTTCCTTCGAGCAGTACTTC. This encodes CASSPYQTSGSSFEQYF.